This is a list of T cell receptor beta chains from one sample in a study of early T cells in non-severe SARS-CoV-2 infection. MiXCR was run by TCRdb on the 5' RACE reads, yielding one entry per CDR3 protein. The sample has 35,000 to 50,000 distinct CDR3 sequences; around a quarter are singletons. Sequences were derived from whole blood, sampled at baseline. Source of these receptors: an adult who was a healthcare worker with PCR-confirmed SARS-CoV-2 infection or an uninfected control (not recorded which). Each CDR3 is given with its conserved first and last residue. The order of the fields is J gene, V gene, D gene, clone size, CDR3 DNA, CDR3 protein. The D gene is left open where the match is weak. Clone size appears in some rows only: once, few, many, or a class for an expanded clone.

TRBJ2-5,TRBV19,.,.,TGTGCCAGTAGTATATCGAAAGAGACCCAGTACTTC,CASSISKETQYF
TRBJ1-5,TRBV18,TRBD1,few,TGTGCCAGCTCCTCGGGACAGGGGAATCAGCCCCAGCATTTT,CASSSGQGNQPQHF
TRBJ2-3,TRBV18,.,.,TGTGCCAGCTCACCACCGGACAGTAGCACAGATACGCAGTATTTT,CASSPPDSSTDTQYF
TRBJ2-1,TRBV6-5,.,many,TGTGCCAGCCGCGACCGGGGGAACGTCCTGGGAGAGCAGTTCTTC,CASRDRGNVLGEQFF
TRBJ1-1,TRBV12-3/TRBV12-4,TRBD1,few,TGTGCCAGCATTCGGGACAGGGGTGAAGCTTTCTTT,CASIRDRGEAFF
TRBJ1-1,TRBV3-1,.,.,TGTGCCAGCAGCCAACTTTCAGAGAAAGCTTTCTTT,CASSQLSEKAFF
TRBJ1-2,TRBV19,.,.,TGTGCCAGTATCCCCGGGACGTCCTCGGGCTACACCTTC,CASIPGTSSGYTF
TRBJ2-5,TRBV2,TRBD2,.,TGTGCCAGCGGTAGCGGGGGGGCGAGGACCACCCAGTACTTC,CASGSGGARTTQYF
TRBJ1-4,TRBV6-5,TRBD1,few,TGTGCCAGCAGTCAAGGGACAGGGATGGAACTGTTTTTT,CASSQGTGMELFF
TRBJ1-1,TRBV3-1,.,.,TGTGCCAGCAGCCAAGGGTCGGACCCGAACACTGAAGCTTTCTTT,CASSQGSDPNTEAFF
TRBJ1-4,TRBV6-5,.,few,TGTGCCAGCAGTTACTCCCCGGCGGAGGCGTTGTTTTTT,CASSYSPAEALFF
TRBJ2-7,TRBV16,.,many,TGTGCCAGCAGCCCCCAGGGCATAAGCGCCTACGAGCAGTACTTC,CASSPQGISAYEQYF
TRBJ2-5,TRBV9,.,few,TGTGCCAGCAGCGTAGGCCCCACAGGAGATGGAGAGACCCAGTACTTC,CASSVGPTGDGETQYF
TRBJ1-1,TRBV4-2,.,few,TGTGCCAGCAGCCGCGGTTTATGGGACACTGAAGCTTTCTTT,CASSRGLWDTEAFF
TRBJ1-2,TRBV7-9,.,.,TGTGCCAGCAGCCCCACGGGGGCGTATGGCTACACCTTC,CASSPTGAYGYTF
TRBJ2-7,TRBV5-1,.,.,TGCGCCAGCACCCCGTCTGGAGGCCTAGTGGGATACGAGCAGTACTTC,CASTPSGGLVGYEQYF
TRBJ1-2,TRBV29-1,.,few,TGCAGCGCCCAAAGGGCCGGAGAGAGCTACACCTTC,CSAQRAGESYTF
TRBJ2-3,TRBV7-9,.,.,TGTGCCAGCAGCTTAGGGCAGGTCCGGGCAGATACGCAGTATTTT,CASSLGQVRADTQYF
TRBJ1-2,TRBV7-3,TRBD1,few,TGTGCCAGCAGCTTAACGCGGACAGGGGAAGGCTACACCTTC,CASSLTRTGEGYTF
TRBJ2-5,TRBV7-2,.,.,TGTGCCAGCAGCTTAAGCCGGGGAGGAGAGACCCAGTACTTC,CASSLSRGGETQYF
TRBJ2-3,TRBV7-9,.,.,TGTGCCAGCAGCCCGCCAGGCTGGGGTACGCAGTATTTT,CASSPPGWGTQYF
TRBJ1-5,TRBV18,.,few,TGTGCCAGCTCAGGCGGGGGGGATCAGCCCCAGCATTTT,CASSGGGDQPQHF
TRBJ2-3,TRBV24-1,.,.,TGTGCCACCAGTGCCGCGACCGGGACTAGCACAGATACGCAGTATTTT,CATSAATGTSTDTQYF
TRBJ1-1,TRBV20-1,.,few,TGCAGTGCTCCTCGATCGTTGAACACTGAAGCTTTCTTT,CSAPRSLNTEAFF
TRBJ1-5,TRBV15,.,few,TGTGCCACCAGCAGAGACACTTACAATCAGCCCCAGCATTTT,CATSRDTYNQPQHF
TRBJ2-7,TRBV2,.,few,TGTGCCACCACGCCCCATTACTACGAGCAGTACTTC,CATTPHYYEQYF
TRBJ1-2,TRBV20-1,.,.,TGCAGTGCCCCCAGTTCCGAAGTTGTAGGTGGCTACACCTTC,CSAPSSEVVGGYTF
TRBJ1-3,TRBV12-3/TRBV12-4,.,few,TGTGCCAGCAGTCCCGCGGGAGGGATCTCTGGAAACACCATATATTTT,CASSPAGGISGNTIYF
TRBJ1-1,TRBV20-1,.,few,TGCAGTGCGCAACAAGGGGTTTCTGAAGCTTTCTTT,CSAQQGVSEAFF
TRBJ2-5,TRBV12-3/TRBV12-4,TRBD1,.,TGTGCCAGCAGTGAGGGGGCGTGGGAGACCCAGTACTTC,CASSEGAWETQYF
TRBJ2-7,TRBV7-9,.,medium-sized,TGTGCCAGCAGCAGCACGGGGATACACTCCTACGAGCAGTACTTC,CASSSTGIHSYEQYF
TRBJ1-5,TRBV6-1,TRBD1,.,TGTGCCAGCAGCCCAACGGGGGGACAGAATCAGCCCCAGCATTTT,CASSPTGGQNQPQHF
TRBJ2-2,TRBV18,.,.,TGTGCCAGCTCACCAGAACAGAACACCGGGGAGCTGTTTTTT,CASSPEQNTGELFF
TRBJ2-7,TRBV5-1,.,.,TGCGCCAGCAGCTCGGACTATTCCCACGAGCAGTACTTC,CASSSDYSHEQYF
TRBJ2-1,TRBV9,TRBD2,few,TGTGCCAGCAGCGCAACACCCGGGACTAGCGGGGGGAGCTCCTACAATGAGCAGTTCTTC,CASSATPGTSGGSSYNEQFF
TRBJ1-4,TRBV7-6,.,.,TGTGCCAGCAGCTTTGACAACGGTAATGAAAAACTGTTTTTT,CASSFDNGNEKLFF
TRBJ2-2,TRBV7-8,TRBD1,few,TGTGCCAGCAGCCACCCGGGACAGGGGGCCTCCACCGGGGAGCTGTTTTTT,CASSHPGQGASTGELFF
TRBJ1-2,TRBV7-2,TRBD1,.,TGTGCCAGCAGCTTCGAGACAGGGCTGTATGGCTACACCTTC,CASSFETGLYGYTF
TRBJ1-1,TRBV12-3/TRBV12-4,TRBD1,.,TGTGCCAGCAGTTTCCGACAGGGGGGCACTGAAGCTTTCTTT,CASSFRQGGTEAFF
TRBJ1-2,TRBV20-1,TRBD1,.,TGCAGTGCGCCCCGACCCCCAGGGGGCGAGGGCTACACCTTC,CSAPRPPGGEGYTF